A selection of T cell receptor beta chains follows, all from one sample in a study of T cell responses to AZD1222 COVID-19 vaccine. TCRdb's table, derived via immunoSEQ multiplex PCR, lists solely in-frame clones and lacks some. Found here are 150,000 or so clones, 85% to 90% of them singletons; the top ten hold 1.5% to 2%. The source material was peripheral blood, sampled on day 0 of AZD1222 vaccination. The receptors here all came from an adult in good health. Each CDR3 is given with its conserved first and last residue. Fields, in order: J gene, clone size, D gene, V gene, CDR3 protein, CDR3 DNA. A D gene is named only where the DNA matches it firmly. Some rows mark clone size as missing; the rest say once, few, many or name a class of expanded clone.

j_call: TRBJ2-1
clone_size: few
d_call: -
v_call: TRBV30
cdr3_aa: CAWSSNPSEQFF
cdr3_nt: TGTGCCTGGAGTTCTAACCCTTCCGAGCAGTTCTTC

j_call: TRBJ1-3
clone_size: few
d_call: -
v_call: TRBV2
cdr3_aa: CASKVTGTASGNTIYF
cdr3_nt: TGTGCCAGCAAGGTTACTGGCACGGCGTCAGGAAACACCATATATTTT

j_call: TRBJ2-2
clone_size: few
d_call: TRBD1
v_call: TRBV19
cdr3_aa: CASSKVQGAGGELFF
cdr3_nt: TGTGCCAGTAGTAAGGTGCAGGGGGCAGGCGGGGAGCTGTTTTTT

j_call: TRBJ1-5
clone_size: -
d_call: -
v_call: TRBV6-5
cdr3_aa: CASSSGPALTQHF
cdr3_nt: TGTGCCAGCAGTTCCGGCCCGGCATTGACCCAGCATTTT

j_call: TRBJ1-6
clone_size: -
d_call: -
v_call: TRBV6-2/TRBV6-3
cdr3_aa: CASSGSSPLHF
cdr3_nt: TGTGCCAGCAGTGGGAGTTCACCCCTCCACTTT

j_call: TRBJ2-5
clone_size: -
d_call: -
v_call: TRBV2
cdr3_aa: CASSDGTLRETQYF
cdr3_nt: TGTGCCAGCAGTGACGGGACTTTAAGAGAGACCCAGTACTTC

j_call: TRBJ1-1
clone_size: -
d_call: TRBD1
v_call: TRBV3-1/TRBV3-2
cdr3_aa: CASSQGSTGGTEAFF
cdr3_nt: TGTGCCAGCAGCCAAGGATCGACAGGGGGCACTGAAGCTTTCTTT

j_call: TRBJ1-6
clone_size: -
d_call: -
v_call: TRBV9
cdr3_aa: CASSVESDSPLHF
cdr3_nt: TGTGCCAGCAGCGTAGAAAGCGATTCACCCCTCCACTTT

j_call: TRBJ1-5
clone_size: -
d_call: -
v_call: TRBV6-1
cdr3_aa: CASSEGSRFSNQPQHF
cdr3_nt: TGTGCCAGCAGTGAAGGGAGCAGATTCAGCAATCAGCCCCAGCATTTT

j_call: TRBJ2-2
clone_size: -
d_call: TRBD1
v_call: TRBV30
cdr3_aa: CAWKWTGVATGELFF
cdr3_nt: TGTGCCTGGAAATGGACAGGGGTTGCGACCGGGGAGCTGTTTTTT